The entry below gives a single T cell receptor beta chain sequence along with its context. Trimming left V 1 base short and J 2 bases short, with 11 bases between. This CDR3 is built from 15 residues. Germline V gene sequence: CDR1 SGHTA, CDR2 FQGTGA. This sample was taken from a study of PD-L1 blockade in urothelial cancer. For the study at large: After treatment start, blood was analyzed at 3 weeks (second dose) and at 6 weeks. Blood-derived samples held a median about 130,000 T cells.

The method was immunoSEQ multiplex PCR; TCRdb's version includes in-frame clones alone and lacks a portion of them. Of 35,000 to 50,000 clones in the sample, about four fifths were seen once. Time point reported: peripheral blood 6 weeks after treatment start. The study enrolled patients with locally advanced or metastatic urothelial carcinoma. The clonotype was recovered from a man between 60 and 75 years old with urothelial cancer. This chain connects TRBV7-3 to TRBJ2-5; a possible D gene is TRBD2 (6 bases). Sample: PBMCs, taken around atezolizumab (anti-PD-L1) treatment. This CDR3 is CASSLSGGAQETQYF. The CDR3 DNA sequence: TGTGCCAGCAGCTTAAGTGGCGGGGCTCAAGAGACCCAGTACTTC.